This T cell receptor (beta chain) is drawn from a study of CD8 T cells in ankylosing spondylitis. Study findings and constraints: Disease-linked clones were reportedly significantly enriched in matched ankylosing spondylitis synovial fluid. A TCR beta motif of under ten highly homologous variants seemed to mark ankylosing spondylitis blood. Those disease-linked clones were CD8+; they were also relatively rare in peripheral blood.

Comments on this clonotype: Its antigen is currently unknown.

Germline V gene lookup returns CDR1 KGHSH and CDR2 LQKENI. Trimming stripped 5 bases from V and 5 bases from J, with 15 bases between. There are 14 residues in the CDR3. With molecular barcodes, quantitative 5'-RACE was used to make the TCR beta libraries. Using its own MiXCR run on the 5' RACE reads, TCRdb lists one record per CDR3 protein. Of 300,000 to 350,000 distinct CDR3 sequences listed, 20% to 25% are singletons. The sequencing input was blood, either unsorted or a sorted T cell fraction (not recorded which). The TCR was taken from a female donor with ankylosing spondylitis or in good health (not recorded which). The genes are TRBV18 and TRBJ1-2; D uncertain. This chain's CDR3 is CASSVRELSYGYTF. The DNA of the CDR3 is TGTGCCAGCTCAGTCCGGGAGTTGAGTTATGGCTACACCTTC.